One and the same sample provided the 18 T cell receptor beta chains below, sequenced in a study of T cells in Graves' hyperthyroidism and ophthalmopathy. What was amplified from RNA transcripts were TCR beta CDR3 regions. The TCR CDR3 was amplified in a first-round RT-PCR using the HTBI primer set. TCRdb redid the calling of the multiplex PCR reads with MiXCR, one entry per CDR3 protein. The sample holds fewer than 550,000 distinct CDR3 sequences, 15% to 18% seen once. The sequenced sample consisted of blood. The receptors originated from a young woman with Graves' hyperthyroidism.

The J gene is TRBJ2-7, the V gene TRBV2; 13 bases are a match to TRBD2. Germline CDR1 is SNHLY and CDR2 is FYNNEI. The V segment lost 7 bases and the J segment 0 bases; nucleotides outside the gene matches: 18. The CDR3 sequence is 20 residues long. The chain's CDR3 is CASTRGTSGRAIASSYEQYF. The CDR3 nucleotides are TGTGCCAGCACCCGAGGTACTAGCGGGAGGGCTATAGCTAGCTCCTACGAGCAGTACTTC.

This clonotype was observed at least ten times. The DNA of the CDR3 is TGCAGTGCTGGGACTAGCGGACCCTACGAGCAGTACTTC. It yields the protein CSAGTSGPYEQYF. The chain carries TRBV20-1 and TRBJ2-7; 11 nucleotides align to TRBD2. The CDR3 totals 13 residues. The V gene end was trimmed by 5 bases and the J gene end by 2 bases; junction bases not matched to a gene: 2. Germline V gives CDR1 DFQATT, CDR2 SNEGSKA (reference sequence).

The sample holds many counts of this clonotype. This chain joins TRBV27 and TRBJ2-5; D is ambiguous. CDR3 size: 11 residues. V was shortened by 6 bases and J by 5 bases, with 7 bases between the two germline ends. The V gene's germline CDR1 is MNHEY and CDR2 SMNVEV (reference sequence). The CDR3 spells CASSPPETQYF. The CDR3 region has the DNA TGTGCCAGCAGCCCTCCGGAGACCCAGTACTTC.

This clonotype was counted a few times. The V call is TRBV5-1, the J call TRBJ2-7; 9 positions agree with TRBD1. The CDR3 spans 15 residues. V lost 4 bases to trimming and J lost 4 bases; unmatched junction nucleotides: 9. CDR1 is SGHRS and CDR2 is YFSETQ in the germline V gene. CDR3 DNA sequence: TGCGCCAGCAGCACTACTCCGGGACAGGGATACGAGCAGTACTTC. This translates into CASSTTPGQGYEQYF.

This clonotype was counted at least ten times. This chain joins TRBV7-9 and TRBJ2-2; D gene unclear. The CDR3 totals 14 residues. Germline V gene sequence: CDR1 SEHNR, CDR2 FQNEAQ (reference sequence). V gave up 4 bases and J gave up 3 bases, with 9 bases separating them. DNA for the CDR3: TGTGCCAGCAGCTCCGACATTCACACCGGGGAGCTGTTTTTT. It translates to CASSSDIHTGELFF.

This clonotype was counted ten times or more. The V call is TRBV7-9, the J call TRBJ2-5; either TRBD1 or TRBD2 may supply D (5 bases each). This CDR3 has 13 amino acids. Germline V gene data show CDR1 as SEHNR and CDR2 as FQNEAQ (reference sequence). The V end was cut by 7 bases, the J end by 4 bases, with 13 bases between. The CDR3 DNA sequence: TGTGCCAGCAAACTGGGGACCGCAGAGACCCAGTACTTC. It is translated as CASKLGTAETQYF.

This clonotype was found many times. The CDR3 DNA reads TGTGCCAGCCCCCCGACGGCGCCCTACAATGAGCAGTTCTTC. It yields the protein CASPPTAPYNEQFF. The rearrangement links TRBV2 to TRBJ2-1; D uncertain. Germline values: CDR1 SNHLY, CDR2 FYNNEI. V lost 8 bases to trimming and J lost 2 bases, with 13 bases between them. This CDR3 comprises 14 residues.

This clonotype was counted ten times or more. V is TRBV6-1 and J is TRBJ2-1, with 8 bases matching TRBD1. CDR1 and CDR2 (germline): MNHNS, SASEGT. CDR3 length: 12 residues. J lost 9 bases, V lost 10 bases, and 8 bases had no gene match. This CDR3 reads CAIWGQVFEQFF. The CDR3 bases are TGTGCCATCTGGGGACAGGTATTTGAGCAGTTCTTC.

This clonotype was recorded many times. The CDR3 nucleotides are TGCAGCGTTGAAGAGACCCTTACTGAAGCTTTCTTT. Translation: CSVEETLTEAFF. This sequence joins TRBV29-1 and TRBJ1-1; no definite D call. This CDR3 is built from 12 residues. Between the trimmed V and J ends, which lost 0 bases and 5 bases, there was a span of 7 bases. Germline V gives CDR1 SQVTM, CDR2 ANQGSEA. Full variable domain (outside the CDR3, taken from reference TRBV29-1 and TRBJ1-1): SAVISQKPSRDICQRGTSLTIQCQVDSQVTMMFWYRQQPGQSLTLIATANQGSEATYESGFVIDKFPISRPNLTFSTLTVSNMSPEDSSIYLCSVEETLTEAFFGQGTRLTVV.

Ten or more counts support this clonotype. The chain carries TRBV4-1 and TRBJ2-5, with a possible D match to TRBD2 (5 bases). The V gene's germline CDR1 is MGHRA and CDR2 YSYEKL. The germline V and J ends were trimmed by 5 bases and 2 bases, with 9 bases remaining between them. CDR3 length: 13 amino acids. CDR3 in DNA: TGCGCCAGCAGCTCGCCGGGACAAGAGACCCAGTACTTC. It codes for CASSSPGQETQYF.

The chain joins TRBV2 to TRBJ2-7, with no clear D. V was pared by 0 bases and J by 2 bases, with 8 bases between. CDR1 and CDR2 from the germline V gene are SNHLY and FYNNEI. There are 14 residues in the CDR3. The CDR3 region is CASSEAPYTYEQYF. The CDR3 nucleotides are TGTGCCAGCAGTGAAGCTCCTTACACCTACGAGCAGTACTTC.

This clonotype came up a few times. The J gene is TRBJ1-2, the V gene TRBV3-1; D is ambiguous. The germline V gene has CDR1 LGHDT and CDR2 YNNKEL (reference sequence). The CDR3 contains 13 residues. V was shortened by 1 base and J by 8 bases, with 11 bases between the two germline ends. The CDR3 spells CASSQVVDRGYTF. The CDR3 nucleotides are TGTGCCAGCAGCCAAGTGGTGGACCGGGGCTACACCTTC.

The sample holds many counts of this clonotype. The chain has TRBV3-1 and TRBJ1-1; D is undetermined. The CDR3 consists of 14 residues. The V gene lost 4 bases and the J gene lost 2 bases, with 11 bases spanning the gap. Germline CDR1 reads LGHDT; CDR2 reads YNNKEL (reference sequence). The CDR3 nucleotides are TGTGCCAGCAGCCCGAGTCCAGCCAACACTGAAGCTTTCTTT. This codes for CASSPSPANTEAFF.

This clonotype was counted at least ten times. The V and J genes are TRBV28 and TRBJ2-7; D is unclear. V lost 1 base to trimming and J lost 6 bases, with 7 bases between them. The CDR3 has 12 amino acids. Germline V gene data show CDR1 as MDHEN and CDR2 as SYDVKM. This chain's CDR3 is CASSLFRLEQYF. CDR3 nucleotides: TGTGCCAGCAGTTTATTTAGGCTCGAGCAGTACTTC.

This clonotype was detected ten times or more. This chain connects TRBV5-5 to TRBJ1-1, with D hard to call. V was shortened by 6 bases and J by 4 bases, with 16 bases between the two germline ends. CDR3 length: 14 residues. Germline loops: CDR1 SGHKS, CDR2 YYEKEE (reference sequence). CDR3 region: CASNNRVGGTEAFF. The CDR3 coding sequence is TGTGCCAGCAATAACCGGGTTGGTGGCACTGAAGCTTTCTTT.

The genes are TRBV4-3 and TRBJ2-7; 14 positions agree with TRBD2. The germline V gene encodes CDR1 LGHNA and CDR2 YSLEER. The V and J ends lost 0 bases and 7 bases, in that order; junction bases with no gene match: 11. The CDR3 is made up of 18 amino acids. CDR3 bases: TGCGCCAGCAGCCAAGATCAGGTTCGGGGACTAGCGGGGGAGGAGCAGTACTTC. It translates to CASSQDQVRGLAGEEQYF.

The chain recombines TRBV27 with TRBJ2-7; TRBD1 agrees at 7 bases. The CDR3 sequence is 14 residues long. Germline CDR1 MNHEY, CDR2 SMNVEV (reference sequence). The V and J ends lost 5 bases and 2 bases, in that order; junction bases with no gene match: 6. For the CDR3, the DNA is TGTGCCAGCAGTCTAACAGGGGAGCCCTACGAGCAGTACTTC. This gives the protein CASSLTGEPYEQYF.

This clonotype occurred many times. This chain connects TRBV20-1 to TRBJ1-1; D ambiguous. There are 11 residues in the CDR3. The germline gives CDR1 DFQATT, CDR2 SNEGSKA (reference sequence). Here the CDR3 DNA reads TGCAGCTCCCCTCCGAGCACTGAAGCTTTCTTT. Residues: CSSPPSTEAFF.